The present entry profiles one T cell receptor beta chain with its context. Authors' data handling: From reference gene primer amplification, estimates of nucleated cell counts were derived. Measured with immunoSEQ multiplex PCR; TCRdb has only the in-frame clones, and not every one. For V, J and clone size, that table is used; D and trimming come from the DNA. The sample shows around 220,000 clones, around 80% of them seen only once. This entry comes from a study of blood T cell repertoires in COVID-19. Study in general: Acute and convalescent COVID-19 samples came from the United States, Italy and Spain. PBMCs, B-cell-depleted T cells, or T cells were the source of the cDNA or gDNA that made up the material.

Trimming removed 6 bases from V and 8 bases from J, with 19 bases in between. The germline V gene encodes CDR1 LNHDA and CDR2 SQIVND (reference sequence). This CDR3 region has 14 residues. The chain employs TRBV19 and TRBJ1-2, with D maybe TRBD1 (6 bases). Sequencing was carried out using peripheral blood. This receptor was taken from an elderly woman with acute or convalescent COVID-19. CDR3 nucleotide sequence: TGTGCCAGTAGCAACGGACAGATTATCTACGGCTACACCTTC. Encoded protein: CASSNGQIIYGYTF.